These 5 T cell receptor beta chains were sequenced from one sample in a study of response to subunit inactivated influenza vaccine. A single record per CDR3 protein comes from TCRdb applying MiXCR to the RT-PCR reads. The sample consists of 650,000 to 800,000 distinct CDR3 sequences, around 13% of them appearing once. The sequenced sample was PBMCs from blood, obtained 14 to 15 days before vaccination. The receptors shown here come from a middle-aged man who received an inactivated influenza vaccine.

This clonotype was observed at least ten times. The chain uses TRBV12-3 or TRBV12-4 and TRBJ2-3, with TRBD2 matching 9 bases. Losses at the gene ends were 4 bases for V and 0 bases for J; bases not matched to a gene: 8. The CDR3 totals 17 residues. The CDR3 nucleotides are TGTGCCAGCAGTTCCGGAAGCGGGGGGTCTAGCACAGATACGCAGTATTTT. Translated: CASSSGSGGSSTDTQYF.

The rearrangement joins TRBV28 to TRBJ2-7; D unclear. The V end lost 5 bases, the J end lost 2 bases, and 10 bases lay between the germline ends. This CDR3 has 13 amino acids. Germline CDR1 reads MDHEN; CDR2 reads SYDVKM. CDR3 in amino acids: CASSPPLAYEQYF. DNA of the CDR3: TGTGCCAGCAGTCCCCCTTTGGCCTACGAGCAGTACTTC.

V is TRBV7-2 and J is TRBJ2-7; D is possibly TRBD2 (5 bases). The V end was cut by 5 bases, the J end by 6 bases, with 17 bases between. Germline CDR1 and CDR2: SGHTA and FQGNSA. The CDR3 is 14 residues long. The CDR3 DNA reads TGTGCCAGCAGCCTACACGAGGGCCTCGGCGAGCAGTACTTC. As protein: CASSLHEGLGEQYF.

This clonotype was seen a few times. The genes are TRBV6-2 or TRBV6-3 and TRBJ1-2; 9 positions match TRBD1. CDR3 length: 15 amino acids. Trimming removed 4 bases from V and 6 bases from J; junction bases left unmatched: 9. Germline-derived CDR1 and CDR2 are MNHEY and SVGEGT. This CDR3 reads CASSSQYRDRDGYTF. As DNA, the CDR3 is TGTGCCAGCAGTTCCCAATACCGGGACAGGGATGGCTACACCTTC.

This sequence joins TRBV14 and TRBJ2-4; D may match TRBD1 or TRBD2 (5 bases each). Looked up from germline, CDR1 is SGHDN and CDR2 is FVKESK. V was cut by 4 bases and J by 13 bases, with 14 bases left in between. The CDR3 loop spans 12 amino acids. CDR3 amino acids: CASSLSGWDQYF. CDR3 nucleotide sequence: TGTGCCAGCAGCCTGTCGGGCTGGGACCAGTACTTC.